The 28 T cell receptor beta chains reported below all come from one sample, sequenced in a study of cytomegalovirus exposure and HLA in healthy donors. In the PCR, 60 Vbeta and 13 Jbeta primers were used. Profiling relied on immunoSEQ multiplex PCR, and the TCRdb table lists in-frame clones only, not all of them. This table has over 100,000 clones, about 77% appearing once. Sequencing input: PBMCs. The receptor set was obtained from a woman in her 40s in good health and CMV-seronegative.

The chain combines TRBV27 with TRBJ2-2, with D possibly being TRBD2 (5 bases). Germline CDR1 and CDR2: MNHEY and SMNVEV (reference sequence). There are 17 residues in the CDR3. Trimming cost V 6 bases and J 4 bases, with 21 bases left between them. CDR3 protein: CASRIGVSPVGTGELFF. CDR3 DNA: TGTGCCAGCAGGATCGGGGTATCCCCGGTAGGCACCGGGGAGCTGTTTTTT.

The chain has TRBV5-1 and TRBJ2-5, with a weak D call TRBD2 (6 bases). Germline lookup yields CDR1 SGHRS and CDR2 YFSETQ. Trimming shortened V by 6 bases and J by 3 bases, and 15 bases separated the two germline ends. This CDR3 contains 14 residues. Written as DNA, the CDR3 is TGCGCCAGCACCCCCGGGACTCAGAAAGAGACCCAGTACTTC. This codes for CASTPGTQKETQYF.

The genes are TRBV19 and TRBJ1-1; a possible D gene is TRBD1 (5 bases). V was shortened by 7 bases and J by 3 bases, with 21 bases between the two germline ends. Germline V gene data show CDR1 as LNHDA and CDR2 as SQIVND (reference sequence). This CDR3 is built from 16 residues. DNA of the CDR3: TGTGCCAGTACTCCTACCTGGGGGGGATGGGACACTGAAGCTTTCTTT. Protein sequence: CASTPTWGGWDTEAFF.

V and J are TRBV11-2 and TRBJ2-1; a weak D match, TRBD1 (5 bases). Germline CDR1 SGHAT, CDR2 FQNNGV. Trimming took off 0 bases at V and 7 bases at J, with 10 bases between the two ends. The CDR3 consists of 14 residues. CDR3 residues: CASSLDSGFNEQFF. The CDR3 nucleotides read TGTGCCAGCAGCTTAGACTCAGGGTTTAATGAGCAGTTCTTC. Complete variable domain (other parts from reference TRBV11-2 and TRBJ2-1): EAGVAQSPRYKIIEKRQSVAFWCNPISGHATLYWYQQILGQGPKLLIQFQNNGVVDDSQLPKDRFSAERLKGVDSTLKIQPAKLEDSAVYLCASSLDSGFNEQFFGPGTRLTVL.

A word on this clone: A junction end diverges from the germline sequence, so it may reflect a read error. This chain joins TRBV7-2 and TRBJ2-7; possible D gene TRBD1, 6 bases. CDR1 and CDR2 (germline): SGHTA, FQGNSA. This CDR3 spans 13 amino acids. CDR3 coding DNA: TGTGCCAGCAGCCAAGTACAGGGAATTGGAGCCTCCTTC. It is translated as CASSQVQGIGASF.

This sequence joins TRBV27 and TRBJ2-1; a possible D gene is TRBD1 (5 bases). Trimming took 1 base from V and 2 from J, leaving 15 bases between them. Germline values: CDR1 MNHEY, CDR2 SMNVEV (reference sequence). The CDR3 covers 17 residues. CDR3: CASSLLGVGVPYNEQFF. The CDR3 bases are TGTGCCAGCAGTTTATTAGGAGTAGGGGTCCCCTACAATGAGCAGTTCTTC.

The V gene is TRBV30, the J gene TRBJ1-5; D is unresolved. This CDR3 region has 13 residues. Germline V gene sequence: CDR1 GTSNPN, CDR2 SVGIG (reference sequence). Trimming shortened V by 0 bases and J by 5 bases, and 8 bases separated the two germline ends. The chain's CDR3 is CAWSVRGDQPQHF. DNA for the CDR3: TGTGCCTGGAGTGTACGGGGAGATCAGCCCCAGCATTTT. Together with reference TRBV30 and TRBJ1-5, the CDR3 gives the full variable domain: SQTIHQWPATLVQPVGSPLSLECTVEGTSNPNLYWYRQAAGRGLQLLFYSVGIGQISSEVPQNLSASRPQDRQFILSSKKLLLSDSGFYLCAWSVRGDQPQHFGDGTRLSIL.

The rearrangement links TRBV19 to TRBJ1-6; TRBD1 matches 9 bases. Germline CDR1 reads LNHDA; CDR2 reads SQIVND (reference sequence). This CDR3 is built from 18 residues. J gave up 0 bases and V 5 bases, and 8 bases lay outside the gene matches. The CDR3 protein is CASSLWTGEGSYNSPLHF. As DNA, the CDR3 is TGTGCCAGTAGTCTTTGGACAGGGGAAGGCTCCTATAATTCACCCCTCCACTTT.

The V call is TRBV28, the J call TRBJ1-2; perhaps TRBD1 as D (6 bases). The CDR3 runs 14 residues. V lost 8 bases, J lost 4 bases, and 17 bases lay in between. In germline, CDR1 is MDHEN, CDR2 SYDVKM. CDR3 sequence reads: CASLVGGDVYGYTF. CDR3 nucleotides: TGTGCCAGCTTGGTAGGGGGGGATGTCTATGGCTACACCTTC.

The rearrangement links TRBV5-1 to TRBJ2-3, with 7 bases lining up with TRBD1. In germline, CDR1 is SGHRS, CDR2 YFSETQ. CDR3 length: 15 residues. Trimming cost V 2 bases and J 4 bases; bases outside gene matches: 7. The CDR3 DNA follows: TGCGCCAGCAGCTTTATACAGGGGAGCTCAGATACGCAGTATTTT. Encoded protein: CASSFIQGSSDTQYF.

This clone was counted a few times. The chain carries TRBV5-1 and TRBJ2-3, with TRBD1 as a possible D gene (6 bases). Germline CDR1 reads SGHRS; CDR2 reads YFSETQ. This CDR3 spans 15 amino acids. V shed 3 bases and J shed 2 bases, with 13 bases lying between them. CDR3 in amino acids: CASSSGHGPTDTQYF. CDR3 nucleotides: TGCGCCAGCAGCTCGGGACACGGGCCCACAGATACGCAGTATTTT. Complete variable domain (other parts from reference TRBV5-1 and TRBJ2-3): KAGVTQTPRYLIKTRGQQVTLSCSPISGHRSVSWYQQTPGQGLQFLFEYFSETQRNKGNFPGRFSGRQFSNSRSEMNVSTLELGDSALYLCASSSGHGPTDTQYFGPGTRLTVL.

The V call is TRBV2, the J call TRBJ2-5; 7 bases are shared with TRBD1. Germline V CDR1 and CDR2: SNHLY, FYNNEI. Trimming removed 8 bases from V and 5 bases from J; junction bases left unmatched: 14. This CDR3 is built from 15 residues. The CDR3 spells CASSGEGAPRETQYF. The DNA of the CDR3 is TGTGCCAGCTCCGGAGAGGGGGCCCCACGGGAGACCCAGTACTTC.

The chain links TRBV5-4 to TRBJ2-1; D unresolved. Germline V CDR1 and CDR2: SGHNT, YYREEE (reference sequence). The CDR3 extends over 11 amino acids. Trimming removed 3 bases from V and 5 bases from J, with 3 bases in between. Written as DNA, the CDR3 is TGTGCCAGCAGCTACAACAATGAGCAGTTCTTC. Its protein is CASSYNNEQFF.

The gene calls are TRBV20-1 and TRBJ2-7, with D tentatively TRBD1 (5 bases). Germline CDR1 reads DFQATT; CDR2 reads SNEGSKA (reference sequence). V was pared by 5 bases and J by 3 bases, with 8 bases between. The CDR3 length is 11 residues. CDR3 in DNA: TGCAGTGCTTACGGACACTACGAGCAGTACTTC. It translates to CSAYGHYEQYF.

The CDR3: CASSYLGAWDRAQFF. CDR3 nucleotides: TGTGCCAGCAGTTACTTGGGAGCCTGGGATCGTGCGCAGTTCTTC. The chain combines TRBV6-6 with TRBJ2-1, with D possibly being TRBD2 (5 bases). Germline V gene data show CDR1 as MNHNY and CDR2 as SVGAGI (reference sequence). The ends were cut back, 1 base at V and 12 bases at J, with 19 bases in the middle. The CDR3 covers 15 residues.

The rearrangement uses TRBV19 and TRBJ2-2; maybe TRBD1 (6 bases). This CDR3 is built from 16 residues. In germline, CDR1 is LNHDA, CDR2 SQIVND (reference sequence). The ends were cut back, 3 bases at V and 3 bases at J, with 14 bases in the middle. In nucleotides, the CDR3 is TGTGCCAGTAGTATGGCCCCCGGACAGTACACCGGGGAGCTGTTTTTT. Encoded protein: CASSMAPGQYTGELFF.

This clone appeared a few times. This chain joins TRBV5-4 and TRBJ2-1, with 9 bases matching TRBD2. The CDR3 runs 16 residues. The V gene end was trimmed by 0 bases and the J gene end by 6 bases; junction bases not matched to a gene: 7. Germline V gene data show CDR1 as SGHNT and CDR2 as YYREEE (reference sequence). CDR3 nucleotides: TGTGCCAGCAGCTTGGGGCGGGGGGGCCGTCCCAATGAGCAGTTCTTC. It is translated as CASSLGRGGRPNEQFF.

In DNA form, the CDR3 reads TGTGCCAGCAGCTTGGACAGCTCGTTCAGTGGCTACACCTTC. This codes for CASSLDSSFSGYTF. V is TRBV5-4 and J is TRBJ1-2, with D hard to call. The germline V and J ends were trimmed by 0 bases and 7 bases, with 13 bases remaining between them. This CDR3 spans 14 amino acids. Germline V gene data show CDR1 as SGHNT and CDR2 as YYREEE (reference sequence). The variable domain in full, completed from reference TRBV5-4 and TRBJ1-2, reads ETGVTQSPTHLIKTRGQQVTLRCSSQSGHNTVSWYQQALGQGPQFIFQYYREEENGRGNFPPRFSGLQFPNYSSELNVNALELDDSALYLCASSLDSSFSGYTFGSGTRLTVV.

Remarks on this clone: Germline is not matched at one junction end, which may reflect a read error. The CDR3 nucleotides are TGTGCCAGCAGTTACGATATGGAGCGCCCGGGACAGGATTTCTTC. It translates to CASSYDMERPGQDFF. This chain joins TRBV6-6 and TRBJ2-7; TRBD1 matches 8 bases. This CDR3 is built from 15 residues. Per the germline V gene, CDR1 is MNHNY and CDR2 is SVGAGI (reference sequence).

V gene TRBV9 combines with J gene TRBJ1-4; 7 nucleotides line up with TRBD1. The CDR3 is made up of 14 amino acids. Germline V gene data show CDR1 as SGDLS and CDR2 as YYNGEE. Unmatched junction bases numbered 5, after V lost 4 bases and J lost 5 bases. Written as DNA, the CDR3 is TGTGCCAGCAGCCCTGGGACAGTCAATGAAAAACTGTTTTTT. Its translation: CASSPGTVNEKLFF.

This clone was found a few times. The chain recombines TRBV13 with TRBJ1-4; 10 bases fit TRBD1. CDR3 size: 15 residues. V shed 5 bases and J 6 bases; nucleotides not matched to a gene: 6. Germline V CDR1 and CDR2: PRHDT, FYEKMQ (reference sequence). DNA for the CDR3: TGTGCCAGCAGCACGACAGGGGGCGCCGATGAAAAACTGTTTTTT. Protein product: CASSTTGGADEKLFF.

The rearrangement links TRBV6-1 to TRBJ1-4; 10 bases map to TRBD1. Germline CDR1 reads MNHNS; CDR2 reads SASEGT. The CDR3 is made up of 18 amino acids. V lost 5 bases to trimming and J lost 7 bases; unmatched junction nucleotides: 16. CDR3 loop: CASSQDILIGTGVEKLFF. The CDR3 DNA is TGTGCCAGCAGTCAAGACATCCTCATCGGGACAGGGGTTGAAAAACTGTTTTTT.

CDR3 residues: CASSEDRVTTEAFF. DNA for the CDR3: TGTGCCAGCAGTGAGGACAGGGTGACCACTGAAGCTTTCTTT. This chain joins TRBV2 and TRBJ1-1; 8 bases are a match to TRBD1. There are 14 residues in the CDR3. V trimming: 3 bases; J trimming: 4 bases; junction bases outside the gene matches: 4. CDR1 and CDR2 (germline): SNHLY, FYNNEI.

The V gene is TRBV2, the J gene TRBJ1-2; D is unclear. V shed 6 bases and J shed 8 bases, with 16 bases lying between them. Germline-derived CDR1 and CDR2 are SNHLY and FYNNEI. This CDR3 is 13 amino acids long. CDR3 protein: CASSANRKEGYTF. CDR3 nucleotide sequence: TGTGCCAGCAGCGCTAACAGAAAGGAAGGCTACACCTTC.

This chain uses TRBV5-6 with TRBJ1-2; 7 bases fit TRBD1. The CDR3 is made up of 13 amino acids. V dropped 0 bases and J dropped 14; count of bases not matched to a gene: 10. Per germline, CDR1 SGHDT and CDR2 YYEEEE. Here the CDR3 DNA reads TGTGCCAGCAGCTTGGGTTCGAGGGGGCCCGGGACCTTC. It is translated as CASSLGSRGPGTF.

The chain uses TRBV5-1 and TRBJ2-5; 10 positions match TRBD2. Looked up from germline, CDR1 is SGHRS and CDR2 is YFSETQ. The trim removed 4 bases at V and 5 bases at J, leaving 8 bases unmatched. The CDR3 is made up of 15 amino acids. This CDR3 reads CASSPTSGVLETQYF. CDR3 sequence (DNA): TGCGCCAGCAGCCCAACTAGCGGGGTGTTGGAGACCCAGTACTTC. Combining the CDR3 with reference TRBV5-1 and TRBJ2-5 gives the whole variable domain KAGVTQTPRYLIKTRGQQVTLSCSPISGHRSVSWYQQTPGQGLQFLFEYFSETQRNKGNFPGRFSGRQFSNSRSEMNVSTLELGDSALYLCASSPTSGVLETQYFGPGTRLLVL.

The rearrangement links TRBV6-4 to TRBJ1-1; 7 nucleotides line up with TRBD1. The V gene end was trimmed by 6 bases and the J gene end by 3 bases; junction bases not matched to a gene: 4. Germline-derived CDR1 and CDR2 are MRHNA and SNTAGT. The CDR3 extends over 13 amino acids. CDR3 in amino acids: CASSSTGDTEAFF. The CDR3 DNA follows: TGTGCCAGCAGCAGCACAGGGGACACTGAAGCTTTCTTT.

This clone is a singleton in its sample. This chain connects TRBV5-1 to TRBJ2-5; 9 positions agree with TRBD1. V lost 3 bases and J lost 5; bases outside the gene matches: 11. Germline V gene sequence: CDR1 SGHRS, CDR2 YFSETQ. This CDR3 is built from 16 residues. The CDR3 loop reads CASSSGDREGTETQYF. CDR3 in DNA: TGCGCCAGCAGCTCGGGGGACAGGGAGGGGACGGAGACCCAGTACTTC.